This T cell receptor beta chain was sequenced for a study of graft-versus-host responses after intestinal transplantation. Study overall: Induction with anti-thymocyte globulin, then tacrolimus and steroids for about 3 years, was given to all recipients.

For this clone: Its antigen is still unknown.

Broader study findings: The marrow of recipients harbored GvH clones, and ileum or blood showed some of them first.

Losses at the gene ends were 4 bases for V and 8 bases for J; bases not matched to a gene: 7. Germline V CDR1 and CDR2: SGHNT, YYREEE (reference sequence). The CDR3 runs to 16 residues. The protocol was immunoSEQ multiplex PCR, while the TCRdb copy is restricted to in-frame clones and leaves out a portion. The sample includes over 100,000 clones, roughly nine tenths seen only once; the top ten take about 0.25%. The chain recombines TRBV5-4 with TRBJ2-1; 15 bases map to TRBD2. The sequence derives from a human donor who was the organ donor for an intestinal transplant. Sequencing was performed on unstimulated CD4+ T cells sorted from spleen or lymph node cells, taken before transplant. CDR3 bases: TGTGCCAGCAGCAAGGGACTAGCGGGAGGTAGCGATGAGCAGTTCTTC. Translated: CASSKGLAGGSDEQFF.